This TCR beta chain comes out of a study of blood T cell repertoires in COVID-19. Background on the study: Sites across the United States, Italy and Spain contributed samples from acute and convalescent COVID-19. PBMCs, B-cell-depleted T cells, or T cells were the source of the cDNA or gDNA that made up the material.

The authors' processing: Reference gene primer amplification in the assay estimated nucleated cell counts. Profiling relied on immunoSEQ multiplex PCR, and the TCRdb table lists in-frame clones only, not all of them. V and J calls and clone size come straight from that table; D and trimming were deduced from the DNA. Of under 200,000 clones listed, roughly 80% are singletons. Two negative PCRs, clearance, or symptom resolution characterized the recovered Cohort 3 donors. The count of this clone is one. V was cut by 5 bases and J by 5 bases, with 14 bases left in between. Per the germline V gene, CDR1 is SEHNR and CDR2 is FQNEAQ (reference sequence). The CDR3 spans 14 residues.

The specimen sequenced was PBMCs or T cells enriched from blood (not recorded which). This chain joins TRBV7-9 and TRBJ2-3; D is perhaps TRBD2 (6 bases). This sequence was found in a man over 45 who had recovered from COVID-19. The CDR3: CASSPEGLGDTQYF. CDR3 DNA: TGTGCCAGCAGCCCGGAGGGGTTGGGAGATACGCAGTATTTT. The full variable domain, rest sourced from reference TRBV7-9 and TRBJ2-3, is DTGVSQNPRHKITKRGQNVTFRCDPISEHNRLYWYRQTLGQGPEFLTYFQNEAQLEKSRLLSDRFSAERPKGSFSTLEIQRTEQGDSAMYLCASSPEGLGDTQYFGPGTRLTVL.